This T cell receptor beta chain emerged from a study of cytomegalovirus exposure and HLA in healthy donors (dated by TCRdb to 2015 to 2018). For the wider study: An earlier analysis of roughly 610 of the donors reported around 280 Gb of sequence data and approximately 120 million unique TCR beta sequences obtained from about 170 million T cells. In an earlier analysis of roughly 540 of the donors, high-throughput TCR beta sequencing was used to judge whether each TCR beta V gene segment behaved as functional or pseudogenic. Donor age, sex, ethnicity and CMV serostatus were collected together with the repertoire data. HLA typing covered class I and class II loci at four-digit resolution. Four or five DR-DQ haplotypes were handled as single units for association and clustering because linkage in the cohort was strong. Along with the approximately 670-subject first cohort, a separate validation cohort of over a hundred different subjects was used. The study profiled the T cell repertoires of hundreds of subjects by immunosequencing and related them to cytomegalovirus serostatus. In a later genetic analysis, genome-wide SNP genotypes for about 55% of the 666 donors were used, and that subset was treated as a discovery cohort. Among about 390 genotyped donors of the cohort, an average of 235,054 unique TCR beta nucleotide sequences were sequenced per donor, around 20% of them non-productive. To study patterns of TCR occurrence, a later analysis re-analyzed previously published TCR beta repertoires from 650 to 750 donors and added high-resolution HLA genotyping. Approximately 300 gigabases of sequencing data and around 88 million unique TCR sequences made up an early release that covered several hundred HLA-typed donors. Among the roughly 400 genotyped donors, approximately 81% belonged to the genetic ancestry cluster associated with self-reported Caucasian donors. The aim of the study was to test whether cataloging public T cell receptors could identify signatures of past pathogen exposure. Typing coverage differed by locus: A, B, C, DRB1 and DQB1 were typed in roughly 620-630 donors, DQA1 in about 550, DPA1 in around 580, and DPB1 in about 450. Rather than drawing on any new phenotypic data, the later analysis identified candidate immune exposures from TCR beta sequences and the way those sequences occurred across donors. The study combined high-throughput TCR immunosequencing, statistical association of individual TCRs with disease status, and machine learning to predict cytomegalovirus infection status. Every discovery cohort repertoire had been produced on one sequencing platform.

The library was generated by the immunoSEQ multiplex PCR assay. A mixture of 60 forward primers for TCR Vbeta segments and 13 reverse primers for TCR Jbeta segments was used in the multiplex PCR. Amplification of the CDR3 region of rearranged TCR beta genes was performed with a multiplex PCR assay on genomic DNA. The Illumina HiSeq System was used to sequence the amplified TCR beta libraries as 87-base-pair reads. Under the source paper's analysis protocol: Across the 700 or so repertoires, a later analysis counted 75 million to 90 million unique TCR beta chains, approximately 12 million of which were shared by at least two donors. Raw reads were error-corrected and collapsed into unique sequences with a nearest-neighbor algorithm that merged closely related sequences to remove PCR and sequencing errors. Alignment of CDR3 sequences to IMGT reference sequences was used to assign V, D and J gene segments. For a sequence to be retained, a match of at least six nucleotides was required to both a V gene segment and a J gene segment. A rearrangement was called productive if the CDR3 had no stop codons and remained in frame with V and J, and every other rearrangement was called non-productive. CDR3 was defined according to IMGT convention as the region running from the second conserved V-encoded cysteine to the conserved J-encoded phenylalanine. Sequences without an unambiguous match to a single V gene segment were excluded from the earlier analysis of almost 600 of the donors. An earlier analysis of approximately 590 of the donors called V segments functional above 56.7% productive rearrangements and segregating when the between-donor standard deviation exceeded 5%. A statistical classification framework was built for diagnosing cytomegalovirus status from the catalog of TCR beta chain sequences. In a later analysis, V and J genes were assigned by comparing TCR nucleotide sequences against IMGT/GENE-DB human TR gene sequences. In a later analysis, CDR3 sequences and most-parsimonious VDJ recombination scenarios were assigned using the TCRdist pipeline. In a later analysis, each TCR beta chain was defined by its CDR3 amino acid sequence together with its V-gene family, and reads lacking a unique V-gene family were excluded. To address suspected cross-contamination and a sequencing artifact, a later analysis removed approximately 590 highly shared, low-generation-probability nucleotide sequences. In a later analysis, a clonal expansion index was calculated for each public chain from normalized within-repertoire ranks of inferred template counts. Generation probabilities in a later analysis came from a VDJ recombination model fitted to out-of-frame rearrangements, and those results were checked against IGoR. In a later analysis, TCR-TCR, TCR-HLA and TCR-CMV co-occurrence was scored with hypergeometric tests, and a repertoire-size bias correction was applied to TCR pairs. A later analysis estimated false discovery rates by permuting HLA or CMV assignments 20 times. In a later analysis, co-occurring TCRs were grouped with DBSCAN, and TCRdist sequence similarity was added when clustering was performed within HLA-allele-positive subsets. Repertoires with fewer than 30,000 or more than 120,000 public chains were left out of co-occurrence clustering, as were a few repertoires with anomalous nucleotide sharing. The table comes from immuneACCESS by way of TCRdb, which keeps in-frame sequences with V and J called. Part of the clones is missing from these tables; in studies checked, under half for an unresolved V gene and the rest for unknown reasons. V and J calls and clone size are copied from that table; D and trimming were computed from the DNA. The sample records approximately 200,000 clones, 65% to 85% of which are singletons. The leading ten clones occupy 1.6% of the sample.

About this clone itself: The target of this receptor is not known. Per-nucleotide qualities are absent, and no much larger clonotype sits a single base away.

Study-wide findings and limitations: A few of the identified cytomegalovirus-associated TCR beta chains were confirmed in vitro to be specific for cytomegalovirus antigens. In both the original and validation cohorts, the classifier was reported to diagnose cytomegalovirus status with high specificity and sensitivity. Because counts were too low, seventeen rarely observed V segments, including chromosome 9 orphons, were excluded from the earlier analysis of around 590 of the donors. HLA typing was unavailable for some donors at each locus, so association tests used only the typed subset. In a later analysis, TCR association rates were found to vary across HLA loci, with the most associated TCRs seen for DRB1 alleles and the fewest for HLA-C alleles. A later analysis found that HLA-associated TCR beta chains were more clonally expanded and had lower generation probabilities than equally common non-associated chains. Most TCR sequences were seen in very few donors, while some public TCRs were found in many individuals. A further reported finding was that TCR beta sequences accurately predicted the HLA-A and HLA-B alleles for most subjects in the first cohort. Strong co-occurrence of HLA alleles, especially DR and DQ, made assigning TCR associations to individual alleles difficult. A later genetic analysis associated a missense DCLRE1C variant with V-gene and J-gene trimming of TCR beta chains, and an independent cohort replicated the association. Compared with the 666-donor mean, donors in an Asian-associated ancestry cluster had fewer N-insertions in productive TCRs, according to a later genetic analysis. Correlated functional status among segregating V segments might be attributable to linkage disequilibrium, but an unknown experimental factor could not be ruled out. This cohort had only TCR beta chains sequenced, and the lack of alpha or paired-chain data limited which features could be detected. A later analysis found that most CMV-associated TCR beta chains appeared HLA-restricted, with HLA associations seemingly driven largely by CMV exposure. The only immune exposure information available for the cohort was CMV serostatus. A group of highly shared sequence variants was considered likely to be a technical artifact of the sequencing pipeline. According to a later analysis, parvovirus B19, influenza, CMV and Epstein-Barr virus appeared linked to several top co-occurrence clusters. In an earlier analysis of fewer than 700 of the donors, most TCR beta V segments appeared in productive rearrangements about 90% or about 30% of the time, broadly matching IMGT annotations. A later analysis associated approximately 17,000 TCR beta sequences with specific HLA alleles at a false discovery rate of 0.05. Sequencing depth was assumed to be roughly uniform across donors in the presence/absence analyses, though that assumption may not hold. The 87-base-pair reads could not distinguish some IMGT-functional V segments, including TRBV6-2 and TRBV6-3, so those segments were excluded. It was suggested by the authors that the approach could potentially be generalized to other disease states and immunological phenotypes. A total of 164 TCR beta chains were listed by the study as associated with cytomegalovirus.

In total, fewer than 750 healthy bone marrow donors made up the cohort. Cohort members were all nominally healthy when sampled, although unrecorded immune exposures were likely present. The donor was CMV seronegative and belonged to the group of roughly 330 seronegative cohort members. Each donor provided a peripheral blood sample, and peripheral blood mononuclear cells were used for TCR beta sequencing. The Qiagen DNeasy Blood Extraction Kit was used to extract genomic DNA from the blood cell samples. V has 5 bases trimmed and J has 0 bases trimmed; junction bases matching no gene number 12. The CDR3 numbers 17 residues from cysteine through phenylalanine. Of all the DNA, just the CDR3 is kept, 51 bases in frame from base 1. Looking up the germline V gene yields CDR1 SGHAT and CDR2 FQNNGV.

The clonotype was recovered from a woman between 18 and 29 years old in good health and CMV-seronegative. Sequencing was done on a sample of PBMCs. The rearranged chain carries TRBV11-2 and TRBJ2-5; the central 7 bases match TRBD2. Here is the DNA: TGTGCCAGCAGCCATCTAGCCTGGCGGGGGTACCAAGAGACCCAGTACTTC. It codes for CASSHLAWRGYQETQYF.